These 30 T cell receptor beta chains share one sample of origin, sequenced in a study of T-cell reconstitution after alpha-beta-depleted transplantation in children. The authors prepared the TCRbeta library with unique molecular identifiers. TCRdb used MiXCR to reprocess the PCR reads, holding one entry per CDR3 protein. The profile covers about 340,000 distinct CDR3 sequences, with 10% appearing a single time and approximately 2.3% taken by the ten largest. The input for sequencing was PBMCs from the stem cell graft donor, taken from the stem cell graft. Receptors were obtained from a human donor who donated a stem cell graft to a child with acute lymphoblastic leukemia.

This clonotype was observed many times. The rearrangement joins TRBV29-1 to TRBJ2-3; 9 bases agree with TRBD2. Germline CDR1 SQVTM, CDR2 ANQGSEA. The CDR3 totals 15 residues. Trimming removed 3 bases from V and 1 base from J; junction bases left unmatched: 5. CDR3 DNA: TGCAGCGTTGACTGGACTAGCGTCGGCACAGATACGCAGTATTTT. It yields the protein CSVDWTSVGTDTQYF.

This clonotype occurred a few times. The rearrangement uses TRBV28 and TRBJ2-7; D is uncertain. CDR3 size: 11 residues. Deletions cut 1 base from V and 12 bases from J, with 10 bases between. CDR1 and CDR2 from the germline V gene are MDHEN and SYDVKM. CDR3 amino acids: CASSLLAVPYF. The CDR3 DNA reads TGTGCCAGCAGTTTATTGGCAGTCCCGTACTTC.

The chain is built from TRBV28 and TRBJ1-5; perhaps TRBD1 as D (6 bases). Trimming took 7 bases from V and 5 from J, leaving 15 bases between them. CDR1 and CDR2 from the germline V gene are MDHEN and SYDVKM. The CDR3 spans 14 residues. CDR3 bases: TGTGCCAGCACCCTACAGGGTTGGGATCAGCCCCAGCATTTT. Its translation is CASTLQGWDQPQHF.

This clonotype has just a few counts. The gene calls are TRBV20-1 and TRBJ1-5; weak D call: TRBD1 (6 bases). CDR1 is DFQATT, CDR2 SNEGSKA, per germline (reference sequence). The CDR3 runs to 14 residues. V dropped 4 bases and J dropped 6 bases, with 16 bases sitting between them. DNA for the CDR3: TGCAGTGCTATACCTGGCAGGGGCTTTCAGCCCCAGCATTTT. This encodes CSAIPGRGFQPQHF.

This clonotype appeared a few times. The rearrangement links TRBV4-2 to TRBJ1-1; maybe TRBD1 (5 bases). The germline V gene encodes CDR1 LGHNA and CDR2 YNFKEQ. Trimming pared 1 base from V and 6 bases from J, leaving 9 bases between. The length of the CDR3 is 13 residues. CDR3 sequence reads: CASSQVEGPEAFF. The CDR3, as DNA: TGTGCCAGCAGCCAAGTGGAGGGACCTGAAGCTTTCTTT.

Only a few counts were recorded for this clonotype. J is TRBJ2-7 and V is TRBV5-1; D gene ambiguous. V dropped 0 bases and J dropped 0 bases, with 10 bases sitting between them. In germline, CDR1 is SGHRS, CDR2 YFSETQ. This CDR3 region has 15 residues. The CDR3 region has the DNA TGCGCCAGCAGCTTGGACGCGGTAAGCTCCTACGAGCAGTACTTC. Translated: CASSLDAVSSYEQYF.

This clonotype was counted only a few times. The rearrangement joins TRBV5-1 to TRBJ2-1; a possible D gene is TRBD2 (5 bases). This CDR3 is built from 15 residues. Germline CDR1 SGHRS, CDR2 YFSETQ. Trimming removed 1 base at V and 2 bases at J, with 10 bases between. CDR3 nucleotides: TGCGCCAGCAGCTTGCGGTACGGGACCTACAATGAGCAGTTCTTC. It translates to CASSLRYGTYNEQFF.

The chain employs TRBV7-6 and TRBJ1-1; possible D gene TRBD1, 5 bases. Germline lookup yields CDR1 SGHVS and CDR2 FNYEAQ. V was trimmed by 5 bases and J by 6 bases, leaving 31 bases between them. The CDR3 contains 19 residues. The CDR3 nucleotides read TGTGCCAGCAGCCTAATGCCCCGAACAGGTGATGGATTAGGCGCTGAAGCTTTCTTT. Protein product: CASSLMPRTGDGLGAEAFF.

This clonotype was counted a few times. The V gene is TRBV12-3 or TRBV12-4, the J gene TRBJ2-5; 15 nucleotides match TRBD2. The CDR3 is 16 residues long. V trimming: 6 bases; J trimming: 5 bases; junction bases outside the gene matches: 7. CDR3 coding DNA: TGTGCCAGCAGGCCGCCGGGACTAGCGGGAGGCGAGACCCAGTACTTC. Amino acid sequence: CASRPPGLAGGETQYF.

Ten or more counts support this clonotype. The J gene is TRBJ2-2, the V gene TRBV7-9; 7 positions match TRBD1. The germline V gene has CDR1 SEHNR and CDR2 FQNEAQ (reference sequence). V shed 5 bases, J shed 8 bases, and the junction held 5 bases outside the gene matches. This CDR3 is built from 13 residues. CDR3 coding DNA: TGTGCCAGCAGCGACAGGGTTAAGGGGGAGCTGTTTTTT. This codes for CASSDRVKGELFF. Using reference TRBV7-9 and TRBJ2-2 for the parts outside the CDR3, the full variable domain is DTGVSQNPRHKITKRGQNVTFRCDPISEHNRLYWYRQTLGQGPEFLTYFQNEAQLEKSRLLSDRFSAERPKGSFSTLEIQRTEQGDSAMYLCASSDRVKGELFFGEGSRLTVL.

This clonotype has at least ten counts. J is TRBJ2-5 and V is TRBV5-5; 7 positions agree with TRBD1. In germline, CDR1 is SGHKS, CDR2 YYEKEE (reference sequence). The CDR3 covers 13 residues. V lost 4 bases to trimming and J lost 5 bases; unmatched junction nucleotides: 5. The CDR3 sequence: CASSLGQRETQYF. DNA for the CDR3: TGTGCCAGCAGCCTGGGACAGAGGGAGACCCAGTACTTC.

This clonotype was picked up many times. J is TRBJ2-2 and V is TRBV11-2, with 13 positions matching TRBD2. Germline lookup yields CDR1 SGHAT and CDR2 FQNNGV. There are 17 residues in the CDR3. The ends lost 5 bases at V and 7 bases at J; junction bases unmatched: 10. The CDR3 DNA sequence: TGTGCCAGCAGCCCAGGGGGACTAGCGGGAAAGTTCGGGGAGCTGTTTTTT. Amino acids: CASSPGGLAGKFGELFF.

The chain employs TRBV20-1 and TRBJ2-7, with 10 bases matching TRBD2. The CDR3 extends over 16 amino acids. Germline V gene sequence: CDR1 DFQATT, CDR2 SNEGSKA (reference sequence). J lost 2 bases, V lost 6 bases, and 13 bases had no gene match. The CDR3: CSASPLSGRITYEQYF. The CDR3 region has the DNA TGCAGTGCCTCTCCTCTTAGCGGGAGGATTACCTACGAGCAGTACTTC.

This clonotype has more than one count but fewer than ten. The chain carries TRBV19 and TRBJ2-5; 14 positions match TRBD2. V dropped 5 bases and J dropped 14; count of bases not matched to a gene: 10. Germline loops: CDR1 LNHDA, CDR2 SQIVND (reference sequence). This CDR3 has 14 residues. CDR3 loop: CASSLAGTSGSFYF. Here the CDR3 DNA reads TGTGCCAGTAGTCTCGCCGGGACTAGCGGGAGTTTTTACTTC.

V usage is TRBV6-2 or TRBV6-3 and J usage is TRBJ2-2; D possibly corresponds to TRBD2 (6 bases). This CDR3 has 19 residues. Looked up from germline, CDR1 is MNHEY and CDR2 is SVGEGT. V lost 2 bases, J lost 0 bases, and 19 bases lay in between. The CDR3 sequence: CASSYPRWMAGSNTGELFF. CDR3 in DNA: TGTGCCAGCAGTTACCCTAGGTGGATGGCGGGGTCGAACACCGGGGAGCTGTTTTTT.

This clonotype was detected a few times. An end of the junction differs from the germline gene, which may be a read error. V usage is TRBV7-7 and J usage is TRBJ2-1; D gene unclear. This CDR3 comprises 15 residues. From germline, CDR1 is SSHAT and CDR2 FNYEAQ (reference sequence). CDR3 sequence (DNA): TGTGCTAGCAGCTTAGTGCTAGTCTCCTACAATGAGCAGTTCTTC. It translates to CASSLVLVSYNEQFF.

This clonotype was seen a handful of times. CDR3 region: CASSGPNFYEQYF. For the CDR3, the DNA is TGTGCCAGTTCGGGCCCTAACTTCTACGAGCAGTACTTC. The rearrangement joins TRBV7-2 to TRBJ2-7; D gene uncertain. The CDR3 is 13 residues long. In germline, CDR1 is SGHTA, CDR2 FQGNSA. Trimming took off 9 bases at V and 3 bases at J, with 15 bases between the two ends.

Worth noting for this clonotype: The germline gene is not matched at one end of the junction; a read error may be the cause. The gene calls are TRBV20-1 and TRBJ2-1; TRBD2 might be the D (6 bases). From germline, CDR1 is DFQATT and CDR2 SNEGSKA (reference sequence). The CDR3 consists of 17 residues. CDR3 in DNA: TGCTGTGCTAGAGATGGGAAAATTCCGGGAGTCTACAATGAGCAGTTCTTC. This encodes CCARDGKIPGVYNEQFF.

This chain connects TRBV20-1 to TRBJ1-6; D perhaps matches TRBD1 (5 bases). Germline loops: CDR1 DFQATT, CDR2 SNEGSKA (reference sequence). This CDR3 has 12 amino acids. Trimming left V 0 bases short and J 13 bases short, with 10 bases between. CDR3 in DNA: TGCAGTGCTAGAGAGGGGACGGGTCCCCTCCACTTT. This encodes CSAREGTGPLHF.

This clonotype was detected many times. The rearrangement links TRBV3-1 to TRBJ2-1; possibly TRBD2 for D (6 bases). This CDR3 is built from 16 residues. Trimming pared 4 bases from V and 0 bases from J, leaving 13 bases between. Germline CDR1 reads LGHDT; CDR2 reads YNNKEL (reference sequence). CDR3 protein: CASSREALSSYNEQFF. The CDR3 DNA reads TGTGCCAGCAGCCGGGAGGCTCTTAGCTCCTACAATGAGCAGTTCTTC.

This clonotype was counted ten times or more. The rearrangement links TRBV27 to TRBJ2-5; D unresolved. CDR3 length: 15 amino acids. V was shortened by 6 bases and J by 4 bases, with 18 bases between the two germline ends. Germline V CDR1 and CDR2: MNHEY, SMNVEV (reference sequence). CDR3 in amino acids: CASSLLGRNRETQYF. The CDR3 nucleotides read TGTGCCAGCAGCCTCCTAGGTCGCAATCGAGAGACCCAGTACTTC.

CDR3 nucleotides: TGTGCCAGCAGCCCAGGGACTAGCGGGAGAGAGGAGACCCAGTACTTC. Its protein is CASSPGTSGREETQYF. V usage is TRBV5-6 and J usage is TRBJ2-5; TRBD2 aligns across 14 bases. The length of the CDR3 is 16 residues. Germline assignment: CDR1 SGHDT and CDR2 YYEEEE. V lost 4 bases to trimming and J lost 5 bases; unmatched junction nucleotides: 7.

This clonotype was observed many times. CDR3 sequence reads: CASSLGGQLNEQFF. As DNA, the CDR3 is TGCGCCAGCAGCTTGGGGGGACAGCTCAATGAGCAGTTCTTC. The genes are TRBV5-1 and TRBJ2-1; 7 positions match TRBD1. From germline, CDR1 is SGHRS and CDR2 YFSETQ. The CDR3 runs 14 residues. The ends lost 0 bases at V and 6 bases at J; junction bases unmatched: 3.

The chain links TRBV6-5 to TRBJ1-1, with TRBD1 matching 10 bases. Germline V gene data show CDR1 as MNHEY and CDR2 as SVGAGI. J lost 5 bases, V lost 0 bases, and 3 bases had no gene match. This CDR3 is 15 amino acids long. The CDR3 sequence is CASSYSRTGGTEAFF. The CDR3 DNA reads as TGTGCCAGCAGTTACTCCCGGACAGGGGGGACTGAAGCTTTCTTT.

J is TRBJ2-5 and V is TRBV4-1; 7 bases are shared with TRBD2. After removal of 3 bases from V and 5 bases from J, the junction contained 18 bases not matched to a gene. Germline loops: CDR1 MGHRA, CDR2 YSYEKL. The CDR3 spans 18 residues. The CDR3 DNA reads as TGCGCCAGCAGCCATGATCGCCCGGGGGGACGGGAGGCGGAGACCCAGTACTTC. Protein product: CASSHDRPGGREAETQYF.

The chain uses TRBV12-3 or TRBV12-4 and TRBJ2-7; 10 bases line up with TRBD1. The CDR3 sequence is 16 residues long. Trimming took 6 bases from V and 3 from J; bases not matched to a gene: 11. In nucleotides, the CDR3 is TGTGCCAGCAGCCAACTCCGGGACAGGGGTTACTACGAGCAGTACTTC. It specifies CASSQLRDRGYYEQYF.

V gene TRBV28 combines with J gene TRBJ1-3; TRBD1 might be the D (5 bases). From germline, CDR1 is MDHEN and CDR2 SYDVKM. The CDR3 has 14 amino acids. Trimming pared 6 bases from V and 2 bases from J, leaving 11 bases between. CDR3 in amino acids: CASSLRGAGNTIYF. The DNA of the CDR3 is TGTGCCAGCAGCCTAAGGGGAGCTGGAAACACCATATATTTT.

The V call is TRBV20-1, the J call TRBJ2-1; 11 bases align to TRBD2. This CDR3 is built from 16 residues. V dropped 5 bases and J dropped 8; count of bases not matched to a gene: 14. Germline CDR1 is DFQATT and CDR2 is SNEGSKA (reference sequence). The CDR3 sequence: CSAAGSTSGRVDEQFF. The CDR3 DNA sequence: TGCAGTGCTGCAGGCTCCACTAGCGGGAGAGTCGATGAGCAGTTCTTC.

The V and J genes are TRBV27 and TRBJ1-4; perhaps TRBD1 as D (6 bases). The ends were cut back, 4 bases at V and 8 bases at J, with 20 bases in the middle. The CDR3 sequence is 16 residues long. Germline V gene data show CDR1 as MNHEY and CDR2 as SMNVEV (reference sequence). This chain's CDR3 is CASSSSWGGAREKLFF. The CDR3 DNA is TGTGCCAGCAGTTCTTCTTGGGGGGGGGCTCGGGAAAAACTGTTTTTT.

This chain joins TRBV4-1 and TRBJ1-5; D is undetermined. There are 14 residues in the CDR3. Germline CDR1 reads MGHRA; CDR2 reads YSYEKL. V was cut by 1 base and J by 4 bases, with 8 bases left in between. CDR3 in DNA: TGCGCCAGCAGCCAAGGGCTCGGGAATCAGCCCCAGCATTTT. It encodes CASSQGLGNQPQHF.